This TCR beta chain was sequenced for a study of human T cells and chemical hapten exposure. Only a few counts were recorded for this clonotype. Its antigen is undetermined. TCRdb reprocessed the 5' RACE reads with MiXCR, giving one entry per CDR3 protein. The data contain about 81,000 distinct CDR3 sequences, 6.5% to 8.5% of them singletons. The template was total RNA from unfractionated whole blood. This CDR3 has 15 residues. V dropped 3 bases and J dropped 9; count of bases not matched to a gene: 10. The germline V gene encodes CDR1 SGHAT and CDR2 FQNNGV. General study results and limits: The number of TCRs above 1 in 1000 frequency did not change after DPC sensitization.

This chain connects TRBV11-2 to TRBJ2-1, with 8 positions matching TRBD2. The source of this sequence is a male donor in good health. CDR3 sequence: CASSLRGTSFGEQFF. The CDR3, as DNA: TGTGCCAGCAGCTTGCGTGGGACTAGTTTCGGTGAGCAGTTCTTC. Filled out from reference TRBV11-2 and TRBJ2-1, the complete variable domain reads EAGVAQSPRYKIIEKRQSVAFWCNPISGHATLYWYQQILGQGPKLLIQFQNNGVVDDSQLPKDRFSAERLKGVDSTLKIQPAKLEDSAVYLCASSLRGTSFGEQFFGPGTRLTVL.